Described below is a single T cell receptor beta chain sequence and its context. The antigen is unknown. The CDR3 totals 15 residues. V gave up 4 bases and J gave up 7 bases; unmatched junction bases: 7. CDR1 and CDR2 (germline): SGDLS, YYNGEE. The sample is drawn from a study of T cell responses to AZD1222 COVID-19 vaccine. Overall study findings and caveats: Possibly, clonal diversity was underestimated; donors were largely white British and included more females. Baseline testing showed seropositivity in only a handful of AZD1222 recipients. Repertoires were sampled only after the peak T cell response. As reported, nearly half of all spike-specific TCRs target variant regions that are unmutated.

The assay was immunoSEQ multiplex PCR, and TCRdb's table has in-frame clones only and misses some. Among approximately 180,000 clones listed, just over 90% were seen once. The sequence came from an adult who received the MenACWY meningococcal vaccine as a control. This rearrangement joins TRBV9 to TRBJ1-6, with 8 bases aligning to TRBD1. The specimen was peripheral blood, collected 28 days after the second dose of the MenACWY control vaccine. The CDR3 here is CASSYTGGQNSPLHF. CDR3 nucleotides: TGTGCCAGCAGCTACACAGGGGGTCAAAATTCACCCCTCCACTTT. Together with reference TRBV9 and TRBJ1-6, the CDR3 gives the full variable domain: DSGVTQTPKHLITATGQRVTLRCSPRSGDLSVYWYQQSLDQGLQFLIQYYNGEERAKGNILERFSAQQFPDLHSELNLSSLELGDSALYFCASSYTGGQNSPLHFGNGTRLTVT.